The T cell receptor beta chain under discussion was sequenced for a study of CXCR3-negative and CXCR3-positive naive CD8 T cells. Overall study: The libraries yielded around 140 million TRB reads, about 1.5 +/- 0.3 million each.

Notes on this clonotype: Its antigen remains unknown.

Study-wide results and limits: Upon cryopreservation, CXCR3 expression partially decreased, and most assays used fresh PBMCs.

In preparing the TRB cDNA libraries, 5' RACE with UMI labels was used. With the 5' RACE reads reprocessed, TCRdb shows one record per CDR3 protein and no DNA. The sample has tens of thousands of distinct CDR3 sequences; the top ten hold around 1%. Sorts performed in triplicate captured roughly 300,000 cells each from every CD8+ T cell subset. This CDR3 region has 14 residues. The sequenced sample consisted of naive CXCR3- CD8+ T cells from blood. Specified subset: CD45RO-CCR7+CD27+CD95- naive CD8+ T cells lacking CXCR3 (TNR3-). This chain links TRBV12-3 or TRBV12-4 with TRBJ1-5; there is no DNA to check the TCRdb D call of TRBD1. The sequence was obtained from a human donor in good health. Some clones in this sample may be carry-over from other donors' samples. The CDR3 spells CASSPTGDNQPQHF.